Listed below are T cell receptor beta chains from one sample, sequenced in a study of T cell repertoires in cytomegalovirus infection. These TCRs' antigens remain unknown. MiXCR, run by TCRdb on the reads, gives a single entry per CDR3 protein. This table holds roughly 800,000 distinct CDR3 sequences, almost 30% found once. The material sequenced was cultured CD8+ T cells from PBMCs, taken from culture after CMV antigen stimulation. The receptors shown here come from a human donor in good health (CMV status not recorded). Some clones in this sample may be carry-over from other donors' samples. The CDR3 runs from the conserved cysteine through the conserved F or W. Fields, in order: V gene, J gene, clone size, D gene, CDR3 protein. The D gene is left open where the match is weak. Only part of the rows carry a size: once, few, many, or a class if the clone is expanded.

v_call: TRBV11-2; j_call: TRBJ1-1; clone_size: NA; d_call: TRBD1; cdr3_aa: CASSSGQGARIVRAEAFF
v_call: TRBV5-4; j_call: TRBJ2-3; clone_size: NA; d_call: TRBD2; cdr3_aa: CASSLRSGGTTDTQYF
v_call: TRBV20-1; j_call: TRBJ1-1; clone_size: NA; d_call: NA; cdr3_aa: CSARGRGQNTEAFF
v_call: TRBV7-6; j_call: TRBJ1-1; clone_size: few; d_call: NA; cdr3_aa: CASYLNTEAFF
v_call: TRBV5-4; j_call: TRBJ1-5; clone_size: NA; d_call: TRBD1; cdr3_aa: CASSSQGANQPQHF
v_call: TRBV4-1; j_call: TRBJ1-5; clone_size: NA; d_call: TRBD1; cdr3_aa: CASSPDRGDQPQHF
v_call: TRBV7-4; j_call: TRBJ2-1; clone_size: NA; d_call: NA; cdr3_aa: CASSLSYGVRNEQLF
v_call: TRBV11-2; j_call: TRBJ1-1; clone_size: few; d_call: NA; cdr3_aa: CASSLDQGRGTEAFF
v_call: TRBV6-5; j_call: TRBJ2-7; clone_size: NA; d_call: NA; cdr3_aa: CASSYSAGGEQYF
v_call: TRBV6-5; j_call: TRBJ2-1; clone_size: few; d_call: NA; cdr3_aa: CASSYNSATSFNEQFF
v_call: TRBV6-1; j_call: TRBJ2-5; clone_size: NA; d_call: NA; cdr3_aa: CASSETDGWGETQYF
v_call: TRBV6-2/TRBV6-3; j_call: TRBJ1-2; clone_size: NA; d_call: NA; cdr3_aa: CAIRRNYGYTF
v_call: TRBV15; j_call: TRBJ2-5; clone_size: once; d_call: TRBD2; cdr3_aa: CATTLTSAPKTQYF
v_call: TRBV7-6; j_call: TRBJ2-7; clone_size: many; d_call: NA; cdr3_aa: CASSQGVGLYEQYF
v_call: TRBV5-1; j_call: TRBJ1-1; clone_size: NA; d_call: NA; cdr3_aa: CASSFRDGNTEAFF
v_call: TRBV4-2; j_call: TRBJ1-4; clone_size: few; d_call: TRBD1; cdr3_aa: CASSQEGQANEKLFF
v_call: TRBV12-3/TRBV12-4; j_call: TRBJ2-1; clone_size: NA; d_call: NA; cdr3_aa: CASSLGGGAPYNEQFF
v_call: TRBV6-2/TRBV6-3; j_call: TRBJ1-1; clone_size: NA; d_call: NA; cdr3_aa: CASSYVGVGDEAFF
v_call: TRBV6-1; j_call: TRBJ1-2; clone_size: few; d_call: NA; cdr3_aa: CASSEGGRANYGYTF
v_call: TRBV2; j_call: TRBJ2-5; clone_size: NA; d_call: NA; cdr3_aa: CASRSIEGGEQETQYF
v_call: TRBV9; j_call: TRBJ1-2; clone_size: few; d_call: NA; cdr3_aa: CASSAPRNLRHGYTF
v_call: TRBV29-1; j_call: TRBJ1-1; clone_size: NA; d_call: NA; cdr3_aa: CSVDGFRENTEAFF
v_call: TRBV5-4; j_call: TRBJ2-7; clone_size: NA; d_call: NA; cdr3_aa: CASSLGTTFYEQYF
v_call: TRBV2; j_call: TRBJ2-5; clone_size: NA; d_call: NA; cdr3_aa: CASPLLGAGIQETQYF
v_call: TRBV6-6; j_call: TRBJ1-1; clone_size: NA; d_call: TRBD1; cdr3_aa: CASSTDRAREAFF
v_call: TRBV12-3/TRBV12-4; j_call: TRBJ1-1; clone_size: many; d_call: NA; cdr3_aa: CASSLGQLYTEAFF
v_call: TRBV5-4; j_call: TRBJ2-1; clone_size: NA; d_call: TRBD2; cdr3_aa: CASSFLAGFRDEQFF
v_call: TRBV2; j_call: TRBJ2-1; clone_size: NA; d_call: NA; cdr3_aa: CASSAGVIEQFF
v_call: TRBV7-2; j_call: TRBJ1-4; clone_size: NA; d_call: NA; cdr3_aa: CASTWGATNEKLFF
v_call: TRBV7-2; j_call: TRBJ2-1; clone_size: NA; d_call: NA; cdr3_aa: CASSLVKLGINYNEQFF
v_call: TRBV7-2; j_call: TRBJ1-3; clone_size: many; d_call: NA; cdr3_aa: CASSLIEGPRNTIYF
v_call: TRBV4-1; j_call: TRBJ1-3; clone_size: NA; d_call: NA; cdr3_aa: CASSQYIQGSGNTIYF
v_call: TRBV7-6; j_call: TRBJ1-4; clone_size: NA; d_call: TRBD1; cdr3_aa: CASSPPGTGFEKLFF
v_call: TRBV29-1; j_call: TRBJ2-5; clone_size: NA; d_call: NA; cdr3_aa: CSADPGGETQYF
v_call: TRBV20-1; j_call: TRBJ1-2; clone_size: NA; d_call: NA; cdr3_aa: CSARDRGASGYGYTF
v_call: TRBV7-9; j_call: TRBJ2-7; clone_size: NA; d_call: NA; cdr3_aa: CASSLETRQRPDEQYF
v_call: TRBV6-8; j_call: TRBJ1-4; clone_size: NA; d_call: NA; cdr3_aa: CASNPERSPIGELFF
v_call: TRBV5-5; j_call: TRBJ1-1; clone_size: NA; d_call: NA; cdr3_aa: CASSLEWPSFDSMNTEAFF
v_call: TRBV7-9; j_call: TRBJ2-7; clone_size: NA; d_call: NA; cdr3_aa: CASSVASEMGQYF
v_call: TRBV7-2; j_call: TRBJ1-5; clone_size: many; d_call: TRBD1; cdr3_aa: CASSLRTGINQPQHF
v_call: TRBV10-2; j_call: TRBJ2-7; clone_size: once; d_call: NA; cdr3_aa: CASSTSRTSGGYEQYF
v_call: TRBV5-3; j_call: TRBJ1-4; clone_size: NA; d_call: NA; cdr3_aa: CASSLVPDDNEKLFF
v_call: TRBV7-2; j_call: TRBJ1-1; clone_size: many; d_call: NA; cdr3_aa: CASSQRWGRLYTEAFF
v_call: TRBV6-2/TRBV6-3; j_call: TRBJ2-2; clone_size: many; d_call: NA; cdr3_aa: CASSWTNTGELFF
v_call: TRBV27; j_call: TRBJ1-2; clone_size: NA; d_call: NA; cdr3_aa: CASSTSRLRYGYTF
v_call: TRBV7-2; j_call: TRBJ1-6; clone_size: few; d_call: TRBD1; cdr3_aa: CASSPDRGGSYNSPLHF
v_call: TRBV6-1; j_call: TRBJ1-1; clone_size: few; d_call: NA; cdr3_aa: CASSSGRYLTEAFF
v_call: TRBV9; j_call: TRBJ2-5; clone_size: few; d_call: NA; cdr3_aa: CASSPPEASPQYF
v_call: TRBV10-3; j_call: TRBJ2-1; clone_size: NA; d_call: NA; cdr3_aa: CAISESTQTMPGNEQFF
v_call: TRBV19; j_call: TRBJ2-2; clone_size: NA; d_call: NA; cdr3_aa: CASSLGGQNTGELFF
v_call: TRBV29-1; j_call: TRBJ1-2; clone_size: few; d_call: TRBD1; cdr3_aa: CSVKQGENGYTF
v_call: TRBV15; j_call: TRBJ1-5; clone_size: few; d_call: NA; cdr3_aa: CATSRDEGYSNQPQHF
v_call: TRBV20-1; j_call: TRBJ2-2; clone_size: NA; d_call: NA; cdr3_aa: CSASTVKGRTGELFF
v_call: TRBV7-2; j_call: TRBJ2-2; clone_size: NA; d_call: NA; cdr3_aa: CASDRRGLANTGELFF
v_call: TRBV2; j_call: TRBJ2-1; clone_size: NA; d_call: TRBD2; cdr3_aa: CASSPERGWYNEQFF
v_call: TRBV7-8; j_call: TRBJ2-7; clone_size: NA; d_call: TRBD2; cdr3_aa: CASSLRTSGDVYEQYF
v_call: TRBV7-6; j_call: TRBJ2-5; clone_size: many; d_call: TRBD1; cdr3_aa: CASSLGIWTGGDQETQYF